The rows below give T cell receptor beta chains drawn from one sample of a study of vaccination effects on CD4 cells after COVID-19. No cognate antigen is known for these TCRs. Assay: immunoSEQ multiplex PCR; the TCRdb copy retains only in-frame clones and omits some. The sample lists 30,000 to 45,000 clones; approximately 78% were seen once. Source: CD4+ T cells from PBMCs cultured with HCoV-NL63 spike peptides, taken before COVID-19 vaccination. These receptors were obtained from a human donor who had a prior SARS-CoV-2 infection. The CDR3 runs from the conserved cysteine through the conserved F or W. D genes are given only for firm matches. Part of the rows lack a size; the others show once, few, many or a class for expanded clones.

>TRBJ1-5|TRBV5-5|-|TRBD1
CASRPGQGYSNQPQHF
TGTGCCAGCCGACCCGGACAGGGCTATAGCAATCAGCCCCAGCATTTT
>TRBJ2-3|TRBV11-3|once|TRBD2
CASSLRYTGTSKDTQYF
TGTGCCAGCAGCCTCCGATATACCGGGACTAGCAAAGATACGCAGTATTTT
>TRBJ1-5|TRBV5-1|-|-
CASSLYGGDQPQHF
TGCGCCAGCAGCTTGTACGGGGGGGACCAGCCCCAGCATTTT
>TRBJ1-4|TRBV5-1|-|-
CASSLAGGPEKLFF
TGCGCCAGCAGCTTGGCCGGGGGGCCTGAAAAACTGTTTTTT
>TRBJ2-7|TRBV2|-|-
CASSGVQGKTYEQYF
TGTGCCAGCAGTGGGGTCCAGGGCAAGACCTACGAGCAGTACTTC
>TRBJ2-5|TRBV7-9|-|TRBD2
CASSPSGKWETQYF
TGTGCCAGCAGCCCTAGCGGGAAGTGGGAGACCCAGTACTTC
>TRBJ1-3|TRBV6-6|-|TRBD1
CASSWRTGNSGNTIYF
TGTGCCAGCAGTTGGCGGACAGGGAACTCTGGAAACACCATATATTTT
>TRBJ2-1|TRBV5-4|-|-
CASSLRHNEQFF
TGTGCCAGCAGCTTGCGGCACAATGAGCAGTTCTTC
>TRBJ2-1|TRBV18|-|-
CASSIDLYNEQFF
TGTGCCAGCTCAATAGACCTCTACAATGAGCAGTTCTTC
>TRBJ2-1|TRBV20-1|few|-
CSASITGPGNEQFF
TGCAGTGCTAGTATTACGGGACCGGGAAATGAGCAGTTCTTC
>TRBJ2-7|TRBV11-2|-|TRBD2
CASSTIKVAGRAKEQYF
TGTGCCAGCAGCACTATCAAGGTAGCCGGGAGGGCCAAAGAGCAGTACTTC
>TRBJ2-3|TRBV10-3|-|TRBD2
CAISLDAGGGTDTQYF
TGTGCCATCAGTTTAGACGCGGGGGGGGGCACAGATACGCAGTATTTT
>TRBJ2-7|TRBV5-1|-|TRBD2
CASSLGTSGSYEQYF
TGCGCCAGCAGCTTGGGTACTAGCGGTTCCTACGAGCAGTACTTC
>TRBJ1-5|TRBV19|-|-
CASSIGGQNQPQHF
TGTGCCAGTAGTATTGGGGGCCAAAATCAGCCCCAGCATTTT
>TRBJ2-1|TRBV7-2|-|-
CASSLVVGSLNEQFF
TGTGCCAGCAGCTTAGTAGTTGGCAGTTTGAATGAGCAGTTCTTC
>TRBJ1-5|TRBV16|-|-
CASSQSSSNQPQHF
TGTGCCAGCAGCCAATCCTCGAGCAATCAGCCCCAGCATTTT
>TRBJ1-2|TRBV4-3|-|-
CASSQDRTVYGYTF
TGCGCCAGCAGCCAAGACCGGACAGTCTATGGCTACACCTTC
>TRBJ2-6|TRBV18|once|-
CASSPELLSASGANVLTF
TGTGCCAGCTCACCAGAACTTTTGTCGGCCTCTGGGGCCAACGTCCTGACTTTC
>TRBJ2-7|TRBV25-1|-|-
CASSESVSHYEQYF
TGTGCCAGCAGTGAATCAGTCAGCCACTACGAGCAGTACTTC
>TRBJ1-1|TRBV4-2|-|-
CASSQVRGGTEAFF
TGTGCCAGCAGCCAAGTTAGGGGAGGTACTGAAGCTTTCTTT
>TRBJ2-2|TRBV25-1|-|TRBD1
CASSESGGDTGELFF
TGTGCCAGCAGTGAATCAGGGGGCGACACCGGGGAGCTGTTTTTT
>TRBJ2-7|TRBV21-1|-|-
CASSAQPGTGYEQYF
TGTGCCAGCAGCGCCCAACCTGGGACAGGGTACGAGCAGTACTTC